Listed below are T cell receptor beta chains from one sample, sequenced in a study of blood T cell repertoires in COVID-19. TCRdb's copy holds only in-frame clones and misses some; the assay was immunoSEQ multiplex PCR. The sample has about 150,000 clones, over 90% seen once; the top ten hold 0.45% to 0.65%. Material for sequencing was peripheral blood. The receptors derive from a man between 45 and 60 years old with acute or convalescent COVID-19. The CDR3 runs from the conserved cysteine through the conserved F or W. Each record gives: J gene, D gene, clone size, V gene, CDR3 DNA, CDR3 protein. The D gene is left open where the match is weak. Clone size is given for some rows only: seen once, a few or many times, or a class if the clone is expanded.

>TRBJ2-2|.|.|TRBV19
TGTGCCAGTAGCCGGCCGGCAGATTATGGGACTGGACCGCGGTTTTTT
CASSRPADYGTGPRFF
>TRBJ1-1|.|.|TRBV7-6
TGTGCCAGCAGCTCGAGACAGAGCTGGAACACTGAAGCTTTCTTT
CASSSRQSWNTEAFF
>TRBJ1-2|.|.|TRBV3-1/TRBV3-2
TGTGCCAGCAGCCAAGACCAGGCAGGAGGCTACACCTTC
CASSQDQAGGYTF
>TRBJ2-3|TRBD1|.|TRBV28
TGTGCCAGCAGTCCCGGACAGGCAACAGATACGCAGTATTTT
CASSPGQATDTQYF
>TRBJ2-1|.|once|TRBV19
TGTGCCAGTAAGAGGACTGGCTCCTACAATGAGCAGTTCTTC
CASKRTGSYNEQFF
>TRBJ1-2|TRBD1|.|TRBV7-2
TGTGCCAGCAGCCCACATCCCGGGACAGGGACCGGCTACACCTTC
CASSPHPGTGTGYTF
>TRBJ2-1|TRBD2|.|TRBV18
TGTGCCAGCTCACCCAGGACCCACAGCGGGAGGGGAAACAATGAGCAGTTCTTC
CASSPRTHSGRGNNEQFF
>TRBJ2-7|.|.|TRBV7-2
TGTGCCAGCAGCTTAGCCTCGTTAGCCGGGCAGTACTTC
CASSLASLAGQYF
>TRBJ2-3|.|.|TRBV13
TGTGCCAGCAGCCCGGGACTCACAGATACGCAGTATTTT
CASSPGLTDTQYF
>TRBJ1-3|TRBD1|.|TRBV7-2
TGTGCCAGCAGCTCGAGATGGGACAGCTCTGGAAACACCATATATTTT
CASSSRWDSSGNTIYF
>TRBJ1-5|.|.|TRBV10-3
TGTGCCATCCCCCGGCAGTGGAGATATAGCAATCAGCCCCAGCATTTT
CAIPRQWRYSNQPQHF
>TRBJ1-3|.|.|TRBV6-1
TGTGCCAGCAGTGAATGGCCCCCCCCTCCAGGAAACACCATATATTTT
CASSEWPPPPGNTIYF
>TRBJ2-6|.|.|TRBV4-2
TGTGCCAGCAGGGGCGTTGGGGCCAACGTCCTGACTTTC
CASRGVGANVLTF
>TRBJ1-3|.|.|TRBV6-5
TGTGCCAGCAGTCTTACAGGGCACGGAAACACCATATATTTT
CASSLTGHGNTIYF
>TRBJ1-5|.|.|TRBV27
TGTGCCAGCAGTTTGTACAGTCTCAGCAATCAGCCCCAGCATTTT
CASSLYSLSNQPQHF
>TRBJ2-1|.|.|TRBV28
TGTGCCAGCAGTTTACCTGGACTGGAGCAGTTCTTC
CASSLPGLEQFF
>TRBJ1-1|TRBD1|.|TRBV6-5
TGTGCCAGCAGTTACGGGACAGTGAACACTGAAGCTTTCTTT
CASSYGTVNTEAFF
>TRBJ1-2|TRBD1|.|TRBV18
TGTGCCAGCTCACCTGCGGGACAGGGAAACTATGGCTACACCTTC
CASSPAGQGNYGYTF
>TRBJ2-7|TRBD2|.|TRBV30
TGTGCCTGGAGTCGGGGACTCAGCGGGAGGACCCACGAGCAGTACTTC
CAWSRGLSGRTHEQYF
>TRBJ2-3|TRBD1|.|TRBV28
TGTGCCAGCACTTGGGGACAGGGGGCAACAGATACGCAGTATTTT
CASTWGQGATDTQYF
>TRBJ2-2|.|.|TRBV27
TGTGCCAGCAGTTTCAGGGTCGGGGAGCTGTTTTTT
CASSFRVGELFF
>TRBJ1-2|.|few|TRBV12-3/TRBV12-4
TGTGCCAGCAGTTTGGAGAACTATGGCTACACCTTC
CASSLENYGYTF
>TRBJ1-1|TRBD1|.|TRBV19
TGTGCCAGTAGTAATGACAGGGTGAACACTGAAGCTTTCTTT
CASSNDRVNTEAFF
>TRBJ2-2|.|once|TRBV27
TGTGCCAGCAGCGCAGACTCTACCGGGGAGCTGTTTTTT
CASSADSTGELFF
>TRBJ2-5|TRBD1|.|TRBV5-8
TGTGCCAGCAGCCACGGCATGGGGACAGGGAGAAGGGGTAGGCGAGAGACCCAGTACTTC
CASSHGMGTGRRGRRETQYF
>TRBJ1-1|TRBD1|.|TRBV6-2/TRBV6-3
TGTGCCAGCAGTCAGACGGACAGGGGGAACACTGAAGCTTTCTTT
CASSQTDRGNTEAFF
>TRBJ1-4|TRBD1|.|TRBV7-9
TGTGCCAGCAGCCGGGGACAGAAAAATGAAAAACTGTTTTTT
CASSRGQKNEKLFF
>TRBJ2-7|TRBD2|.|TRBV29-1
TGCAGCGTTCGTCCCGGGAGGGCCTTCGACGAGCAGTACTTC
CSVRPGRAFDEQYF
>TRBJ2-5|TRBD1|.|TRBV3-1/TRBV3-2
TGTGCCAGCAGCCATCATACAGGGGTTTACCAAGAGACCCAGTACTTC
CASSHHTGVYQETQYF
>TRBJ1-1|TRBD1|once|TRBV6-6
TGTGCCAGCAGTTACTTCCGGGACAGGATGCACACTGAAGCTTTCTTT
CASSYFRDRMHTEAFF
>TRBJ1-4|TRBD1|.|TRBV4-1
TGCGCCAGCAGCCGAGAACAGGGGGCAGGGGAAAAACTGTTTTTT
CASSREQGAGEKLFF
>TRBJ2-1|TRBD2|.|TRBV25-1
TGTGCCAGCAGTGTGGCGGCTAGCGGGAGCCATGAGCAGTTCTTC
CASSVAASGSHEQFF
>TRBJ1-4|TRBD1|.|TRBV18
TGTGCCAGCTCATCTACAGGGGGCTCTAATGAAAAACTGTTTTTT
CASSSTGGSNEKLFF
>TRBJ2-3|.|.|TRBV5-1
TGCGCCAGCAGCGTCACCCGGGTATCCACAGATACGCAGTATTTT
CASSVTRVSTDTQYF
>TRBJ2-2|.|.|TRBV7-8
TGTGCCAGCAGCTTAGTACAGTACACCGGGGAGCTGTTTTTT
CASSLVQYTGELFF
>TRBJ2-7|.|.|TRBV28
TGTGCCAGCAGTTTTGGGAGGAGGTCCTACGAGCAGTACTTC
CASSFGRRSYEQYF
>TRBJ2-5|.|.|TRBV7-9
TGTGCTGGGGCGAAGGGATCGGAGACCCAGTACTTC
CAGAKGSETQYF
>TRBJ2-3|TRBD1|.|TRBV5-6
TGTGCCAGCAGCTTAAAAACAGGGGGAACAGATACGCAGTATTTT
CASSLKTGGTDTQYF
>TRBJ1-1|TRBD1|.|TRBV6-5
TGTGCCAGCGGGAGACAGGGAGCTGGGACTGAAGCTTTCTTT
CASGRQGAGTEAFF
>TRBJ2-1|.|once|TRBV27
TGTGCCAGCAGTATTAGCGGTAACGCCTACAATGAGCAGTTCTTC
CASSISGNAYNEQFF
>TRBJ2-7|.|once|TRBV27
TGTGCCAGCAGCCGCCTAGACGAGCAGTACTTC
CASSRLDEQYF
>TRBJ2-2|TRBD2|few|TRBV4-2
TGTGCCAGCAGCCAAGTGGGGGGGACCCGCGGGGAGCTGTTTTTT
CASSQVGGTRGELFF
>TRBJ1-6|TRBD1|.|TRBV2
TGTGCCAGCAGTGAACTTGCCGACAGGGGTCACTTT
CASSELADRGHF
>TRBJ1-4|TRBD1|.|TRBV5-1
TGCGCCAGCAGCCCATACAGGGGGTTCGAAACTAATGAAAAACTGTTTTTT
CASSPYRGFETNEKLFF
>TRBJ2-3|TRBD2|.|TRBV2
TGTGCCAGCTCAAGCGGGAGGACAGATACGCAGTATTTT
CASSSGRTDTQYF
>TRBJ1-5|TRBD1|.|TRBV2
TGTGCCAGCAGTGAGCAGGGGGGTAGCAATCAGCCCCAGCATTTT
CASSEQGGSNQPQHF
>TRBJ1-1|.|.|TRBV6-5
TGTGCCAGCAGTTACTCAGGGGGATGGGGGACTGAAGCTTTCTTT
CASSYSGGWGTEAFF
>TRBJ2-6|.|.|TRBV11-2
TGTGCCAGCAGCACCTACCCACAGGGAGTTACTGGGGCCAACGTCCTGACTTTC
CASSTYPQGVTGANVLTF
>TRBJ1-5|.|.|TRBV7-9
TGTGCCAGCAGCTTAGCGTTTGCGAATCAGCCCCAGCATTTT
CASSLAFANQPQHF
>TRBJ2-5|TRBD2|once|TRBV7-9
TGTGCCAGCAGCTTAGCTAGCGGGAGTGACCAAGAGACCCAGTACTTC
CASSLASGSDQETQYF